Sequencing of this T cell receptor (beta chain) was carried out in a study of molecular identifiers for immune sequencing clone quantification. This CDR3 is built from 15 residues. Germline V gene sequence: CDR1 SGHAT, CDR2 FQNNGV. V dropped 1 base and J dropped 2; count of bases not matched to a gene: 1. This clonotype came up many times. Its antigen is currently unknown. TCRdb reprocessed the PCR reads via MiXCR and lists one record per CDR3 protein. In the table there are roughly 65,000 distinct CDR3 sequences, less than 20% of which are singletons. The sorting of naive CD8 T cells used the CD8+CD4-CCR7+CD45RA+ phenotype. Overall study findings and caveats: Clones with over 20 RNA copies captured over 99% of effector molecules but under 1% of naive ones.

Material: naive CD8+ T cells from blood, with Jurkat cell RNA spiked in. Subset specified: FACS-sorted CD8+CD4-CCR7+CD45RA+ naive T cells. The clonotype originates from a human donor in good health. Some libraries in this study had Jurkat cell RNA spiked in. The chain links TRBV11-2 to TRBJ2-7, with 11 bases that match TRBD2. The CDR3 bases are TGTGCCAGCAGCTTAGTAGCGGGAGGGCCCTACGAGCAGTACTTC. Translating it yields CASSLVAGGPYEQYF.